The T cell receptor (beta chain) described here comes from a study of T cell repertoires in cytomegalovirus infection. Across the whole study: Shared public TCR beta signatures pointed to both CMV infection and a matching HLA type. Study-level points and caveats: Clonotypes of TCR beta that were HLA-C-restricted and CMV-specific dominated the ex vivo response. Carriage of CMV together with the relevant HLA was identifiable through cumulative public TCR beta family frequency.

The CDR3 is made up of 15 amino acids. CDR1 is SGHVS, CDR2 FQNEAQ, per germline. V shed 5 bases and J 7 bases; nucleotides not matched to a gene: 9. From the reads, TCRdb called clonotypes with MiXCR, one entry per CDR3 protein. The table includes some 500,000 distinct CDR3 sequences, 40% detected once. This clonotype was observed a few times. Its antigen is still unknown. The V gene is TRBV7-8, the J gene TRBJ2-1, with 9 bases that match TRBD2. This clonotype was sampled from a human donor in good health (CMV status not recorded). Some clones in this sample may be carry-over from other donors' samples. Here the sequenced sample was cultured PBMCs, taken from culture after CMV antigen stimulation. CDR3 DNA sequence: TGTGCCAGCAGCCCCGAGCGGGGGGTTGGTAATGAGCAGTTCTTC. This translates into CASSPERGVGNEQFF.